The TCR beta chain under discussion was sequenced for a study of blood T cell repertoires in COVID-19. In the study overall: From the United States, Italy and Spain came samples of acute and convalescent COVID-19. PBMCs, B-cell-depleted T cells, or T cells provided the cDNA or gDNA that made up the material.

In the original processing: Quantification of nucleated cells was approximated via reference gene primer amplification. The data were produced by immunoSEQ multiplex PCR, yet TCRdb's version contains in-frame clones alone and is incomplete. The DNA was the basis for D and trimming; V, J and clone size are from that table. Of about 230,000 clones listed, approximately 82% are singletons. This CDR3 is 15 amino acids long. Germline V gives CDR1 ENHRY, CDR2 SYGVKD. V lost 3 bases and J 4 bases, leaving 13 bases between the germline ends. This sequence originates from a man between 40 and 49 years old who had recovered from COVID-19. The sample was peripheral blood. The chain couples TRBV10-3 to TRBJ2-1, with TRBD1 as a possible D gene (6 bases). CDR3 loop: CAISDKRDTYNEQFF. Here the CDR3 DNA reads TGTGCCATCAGTGATAAACGGGACACATACAATGAGCAGTTCTTC.